This is a list of T cell receptor beta chains from one sample in a study of follicular helper T cells after annual influenza vaccination. Using immunoSEQ multiplex PCR, the repertoire was profiled, and TCRdb retains in-frame clones only, with some absent. The sample has several thousand clones; 80% to 85% are singletons. Sequences were derived from CXCR5+ CD38- circulating T follicular helper cells from blood, sampled 7 days after influenza vaccination. The receptors derive from an adult who received the influenza vaccine. The CDR3 runs from the conserved cysteine through the conserved F or W.

v_call	j_call	cdr3_aa
TRBV11-3	TRBJ2-2	CASSSRLGSGTGELFF
TRBV19	TRBJ2-7	CASSTLAGESEQYF
TRBV5-8	TRBJ2-1	CASSPGTVWFGEQFF
TRBV2	TRBJ1-4	CASRRDRGLVGEKLFF
TRBV6-5	TRBJ2-2	CASSYSGDYTGELFF
TRBV5-6	TRBJ2-5	CASSPRIQETQYF
TRBV7-6	TRBJ2-2	CASSLSGVGTGELFF
TRBV11-3	TRBJ1-1	CASSPGAGNTEAFF
TRBV11-2	TRBJ1-5	CASSLETGSNQPQHF
TRBV25-1	TRBJ2-6	CASSPSRAGANVLTF
TRBV2	TRBJ2-6	CASRRVSGANVLTF
TRBV2	TRBJ2-2	CASSDRRLGHGELFF
TRBV4-1	TRBJ2-3	CASSQGPGNLAQYF
TRBV19	TRBJ2-7	CASSQSGSGYYEQYF
TRBV14	TRBJ1-1	CASSQFSEAFF
TRBV5-6	TRBJ1-1	CASSLFTGGAFF
TRBV7-9	TRBJ1-1	CASSLEGGLNTEAFF
TRBV6-6	TRBJ1-5	CASNVRGSNQPQHF
TRBV10-3	TRBJ2-3	CAISVTSGGPDTQYF
TRBV7-9	TRBJ2-1	CASSLASRENEQFF
TRBV5-4	TRBJ2-3	CASSLSPSSDTQYF
TRBV27	TRBJ2-1	CASNTNRGRMNEQFF
TRBV5-1	TRBJ1-2	CASSFQGANYGYTF
TRBV18	TRBJ1-5	CASSPTGFDQPQHF
TRBV10-3	TRBJ2-5	CAISEPQGLAGGRGETQYF